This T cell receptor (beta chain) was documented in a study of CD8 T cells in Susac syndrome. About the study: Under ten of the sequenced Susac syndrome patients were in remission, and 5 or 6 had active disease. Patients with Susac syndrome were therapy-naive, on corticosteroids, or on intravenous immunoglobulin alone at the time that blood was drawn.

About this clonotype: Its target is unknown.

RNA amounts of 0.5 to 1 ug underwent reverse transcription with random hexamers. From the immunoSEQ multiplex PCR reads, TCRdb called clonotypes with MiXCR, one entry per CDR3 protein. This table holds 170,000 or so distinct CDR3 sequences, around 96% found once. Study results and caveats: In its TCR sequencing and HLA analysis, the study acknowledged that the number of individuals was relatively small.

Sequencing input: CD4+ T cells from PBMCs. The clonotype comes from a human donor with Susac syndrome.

In DNA, the CDR3 is TGTGCCACTCGATCTAGCGGGGGTCGGGAGCAGTACGTC. The encoded protein is CATRSSGGREQYV. V and J are TRBV15 and TRBJ2-7; 10 bases align to TRBD2. From germline, CDR1 is LNHNV and CDR2 YYDKDF (reference sequence). V lost 9 bases, J lost 7 bases, and 9 bases stayed unmatched. The CDR3 has 13 amino acids.